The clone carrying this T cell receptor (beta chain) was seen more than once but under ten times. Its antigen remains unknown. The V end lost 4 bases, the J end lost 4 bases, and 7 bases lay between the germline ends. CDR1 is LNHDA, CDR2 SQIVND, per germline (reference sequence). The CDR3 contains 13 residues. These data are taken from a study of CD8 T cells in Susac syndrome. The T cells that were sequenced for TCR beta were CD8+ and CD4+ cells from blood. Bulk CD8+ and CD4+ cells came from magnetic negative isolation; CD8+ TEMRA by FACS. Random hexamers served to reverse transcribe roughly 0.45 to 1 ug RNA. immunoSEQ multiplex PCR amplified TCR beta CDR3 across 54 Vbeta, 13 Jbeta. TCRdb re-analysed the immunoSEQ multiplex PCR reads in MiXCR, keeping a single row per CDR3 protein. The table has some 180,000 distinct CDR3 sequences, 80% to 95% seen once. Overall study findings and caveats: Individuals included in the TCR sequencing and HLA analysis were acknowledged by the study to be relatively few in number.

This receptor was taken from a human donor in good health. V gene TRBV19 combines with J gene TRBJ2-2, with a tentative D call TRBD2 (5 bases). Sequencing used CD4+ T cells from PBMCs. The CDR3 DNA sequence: TGTGCCAGTAGTAACCGGGGCACCGGGGAGCTGTTTTTT. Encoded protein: CASSNRGTGELFF.